This T cell receptor beta chain was recovered during a study of T cell changes during pregnancy in multiple sclerosis. The repertoire was sequenced with immunoSEQ multiplex PCR; TCRdb's copy has only in-frame clones and lacks some. Found here are roughly 60,000 clones, about 96% of them singletons; the top ten hold roughly 2.4%. Germline lookup yields CDR1 SGHDN and CDR2 FVKESK. Unmatched junction bases numbered 8, after V lost 8 bases and J lost 4 bases. This CDR3 is built from 13 residues. The sequence derives from a female donor with multiple sclerosis, enrolled in a pregnancy study. The specimen was CD8+ T cells from peripheral blood mononuclear cells, collected after pregnancy. The rearrangement uses TRBV14 and TRBJ2-7, with 7 bases matching TRBD1. The CDR3 nucleotides read TGTGCCAGCTGCTCGGGACAGTCATACGAGCAGTACTTC. It is translated as CASCSGQSYEQYF.